Below, one T cell receptor (beta chain) is given with its context. The antigen remains unidentified. The source of the sample is a study of cytotoxic CD8 clonotypes in ibrutinib-treated CLL. The wider study: The average sample held approximately 260,000 productive templates and approximately 93,000 productive rearrangements.

Cryopreserved PBMCs supplied 2 to 2.5 micrograms of genomic DNA for TCR beta libraries. Whole-study findings and limits: The public clonotypes identified were infrequent and showed contraction or stability on treatment.

TCRdb's copy holds only in-frame clones and misses some; the assay was immunoSEQ multiplex PCR. The sample shows 20,000 to 30,000 clones, roughly 62% of them seen only once. This TCR was sampled from a human donor with chronic lymphocytic leukemia. The material was PBMCs, obtained after 24 months of ibrutinib treatment.

CDR3 coding DNA: TGTGCCAGTAGGACAGGGGGAGACATGAACACTGAAGCTTTCTTT. This gives the protein CASRTGGDMNTEAFF. The chain recombines TRBV19 with TRBJ1-1; 9 nucleotides align to TRBD1. Trimming cost V 6 bases and J 0 bases; bases outside gene matches: 5. Germline V lookup: CDR1 LNHDA, CDR2 SQIVND (reference sequence). The CDR3 is 15 amino acids.